The present TCR beta chain was sequenced within a study of shared clonotypes between healthy human individuals. Clones were read by immunoSEQ multiplex PCR, and TCRdb kept only the in-frame ones, dropping some. This sample has fewer than 1.8 million clones, with approximately 98.5% found just once. CDR3 size: 15 residues. Germline CDR1 is LNHDA and CDR2 is SQIVND (reference sequence). Trimming pared 6 bases from V and 4 bases from J, leaving 16 bases between. The chain links TRBV19 to TRBJ1-3; D uncertain. The clonotype comes from a man aged 25-45 years in good health. Sequencing was done on a sample of naive CD4+ T cells sorted from blood. The subset denotes: CD45RA+ positively selected. The CDR3 DNA reads TGTGCCAGTAGCGCCCAGATGACTTGGGGAAACACCATATATTTT. Its protein is CASSAQMTWGNTIYF.